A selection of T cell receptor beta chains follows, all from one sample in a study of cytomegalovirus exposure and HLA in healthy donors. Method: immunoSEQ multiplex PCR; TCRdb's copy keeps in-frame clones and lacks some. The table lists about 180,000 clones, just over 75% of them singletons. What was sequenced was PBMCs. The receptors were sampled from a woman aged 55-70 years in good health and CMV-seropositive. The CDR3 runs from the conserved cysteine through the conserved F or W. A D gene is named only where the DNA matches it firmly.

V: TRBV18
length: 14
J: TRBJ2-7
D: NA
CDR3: CASSIQPGHDEQYF

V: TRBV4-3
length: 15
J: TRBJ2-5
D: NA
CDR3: CASSQVAGTPVEQYF

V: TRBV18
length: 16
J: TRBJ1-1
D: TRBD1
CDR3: CASSHGQQGATTEAFF

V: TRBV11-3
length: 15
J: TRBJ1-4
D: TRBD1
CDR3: CASSPEGGQGGKLFF

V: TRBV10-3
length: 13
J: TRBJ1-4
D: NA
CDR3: CAIRQGFGEKLFF

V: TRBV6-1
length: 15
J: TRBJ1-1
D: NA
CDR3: CASNPTGISGTEAFF

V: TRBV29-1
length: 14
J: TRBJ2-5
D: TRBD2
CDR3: CSTVWVAGVETQYF

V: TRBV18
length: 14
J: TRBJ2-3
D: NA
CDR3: CASSPGAGTDTQYF

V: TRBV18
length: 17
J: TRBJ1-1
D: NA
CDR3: CASSPNPQVGQGTEAFF

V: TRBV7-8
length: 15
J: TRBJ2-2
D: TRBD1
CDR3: CASSVRTGNTGELFF

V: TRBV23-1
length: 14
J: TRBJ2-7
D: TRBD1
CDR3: CASAGEGASYEQYF

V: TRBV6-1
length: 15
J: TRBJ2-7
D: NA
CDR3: CASSPRGGASYEQYF

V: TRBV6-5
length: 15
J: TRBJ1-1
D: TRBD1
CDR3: CASSLGQGMNTEAFF

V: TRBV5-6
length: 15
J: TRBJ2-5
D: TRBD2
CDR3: CASSFLAGGSETQYF

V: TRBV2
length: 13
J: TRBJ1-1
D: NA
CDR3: CASRVARNTEAFF

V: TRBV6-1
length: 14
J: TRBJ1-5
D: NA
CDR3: CASSEGRVGQPQHF

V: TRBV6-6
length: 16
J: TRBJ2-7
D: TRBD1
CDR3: CASSQSVGQGGFEQYF

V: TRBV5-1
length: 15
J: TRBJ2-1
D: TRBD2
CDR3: CASSLLLAGQSEQFF

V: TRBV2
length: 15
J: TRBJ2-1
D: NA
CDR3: CAARGKSGTPNEQFF

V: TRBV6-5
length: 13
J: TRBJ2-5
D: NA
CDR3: CASSLEQKRSQYF

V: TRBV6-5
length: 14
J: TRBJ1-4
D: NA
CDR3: CASSEDEVREKLFF

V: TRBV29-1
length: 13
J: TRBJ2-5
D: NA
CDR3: CSASGALGETQYF

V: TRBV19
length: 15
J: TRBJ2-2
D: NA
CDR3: CASTPTDKTGGELFF

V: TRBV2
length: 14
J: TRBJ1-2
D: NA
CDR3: CASSLLEPNYGYTF

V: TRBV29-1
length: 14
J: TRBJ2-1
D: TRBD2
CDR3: CSTQREGLMYEQFF

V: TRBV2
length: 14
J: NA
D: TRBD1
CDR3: CASSLQGKPYEQYF

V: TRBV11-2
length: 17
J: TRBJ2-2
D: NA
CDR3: CASSLHISGANTGELFF

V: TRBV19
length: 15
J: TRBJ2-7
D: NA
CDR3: CASSSRGQNSYEQYF

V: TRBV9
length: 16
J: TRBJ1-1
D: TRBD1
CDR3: CASSVAAGQADAEAFF

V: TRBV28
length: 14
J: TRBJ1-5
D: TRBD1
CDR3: CASSHRGRVQPQHF

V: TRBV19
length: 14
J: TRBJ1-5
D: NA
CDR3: CASSGGGGNQPQHF

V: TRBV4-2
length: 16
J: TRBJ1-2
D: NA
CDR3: CASALTGTPPSGGYTF

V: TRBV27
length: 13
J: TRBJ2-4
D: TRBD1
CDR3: CASRGRGKNIQYF

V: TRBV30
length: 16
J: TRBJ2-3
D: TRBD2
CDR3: CAWTSLLAGGTDTQYF

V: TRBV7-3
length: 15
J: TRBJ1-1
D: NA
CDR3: CASSQATGTSTEAFF